This passage covers 17 T cell receptor beta chains from one sample sequenced in a study of blood T cells in healthy people across ages. Sample-barcoded 5' priming and a J-beta primer mix drove a second PCR of roughly 6 to 12 cycles. From the 5' RACE reads, TCRdb called clonotypes with MiXCR, one entry per CDR3 protein. The sample holds almost 800,000 distinct CDR3 sequences, roughly 60% seen once. The sample taken for sequencing was blood. Receptors were obtained from a man aged 30-40 years in good health.

V and J are TRBV6-5 and TRBJ2-5; 13 nucleotides match TRBD2. The V and J ends lost 2 bases and 5 bases, in that order; junction bases with no gene match: 5. Per germline, CDR1 MNHEY and CDR2 SVGAGI. CDR3 length equals 16 residues. CDR3: CASSYRLAGGGETQYF. CDR3 bases: TGTGCCAGCAGTTACCGACTAGCGGGGGGCGGCGAGACCCAGTACTTC.

The J gene is TRBJ2-1, the V gene TRBV7-2, with 7 bases matching TRBD2. Trimming cost V 2 bases and J 10 bases; bases outside gene matches: 14. There are 16 residues in the CDR3. From germline, CDR1 is SGHTA and CDR2 FQGNSA. Here the CDR3 DNA reads TGTGCCAGCAGCTTAATGCGGGGGATCGGGGACTACGAGCAGTTCTTC. It translates to CASSLMRGIGDYEQFF.

In the case of this clonotype: A read error may produce the germline difference seen at one junction end. The CDR3 loop reads CASSATGSYEQYF. The CDR3, as DNA: TGCGCCAGCAGCGCGACAGGGAGCTACGAGCAGTACTTC. The chain links TRBV5-6 to TRBJ2-7; TRBD1 matches at 7 bases. Germline CDR1 and CDR2: SGHDT and YYEEEE. The CDR3 runs to 13 residues.

The chain uses TRBV7-2 and TRBJ2-3; D not certain. This CDR3 spans 13 amino acids. CDR1 and CDR2 (germline): SGHTA, FQGNSA. Trimming cost V 3 bases and J 4 bases, with 8 bases left between them. The CDR3: CASSLERADTQYF. In DNA form, the CDR3 reads TGTGCCAGCAGCTTGGAAAGGGCAGATACGCAGTATTTT. Full variable domain (missing parts from reference TRBV7-2 and TRBJ2-3): GAGVSQSPSNKVTEKGKDVELRCDPISGHTALYWYRQSLGQGLEFLIYFQGNSAPDKSGLPSDRFSAERTGGSVSTLTIQRTQQEDSAVYLCASSLERADTQYFGPGTRLTVL.

CDR3 residues: CASTTDSGANVLTF. The CDR3 DNA follows: TGTGCCAGTACTACAGATTCTGGGGCCAACGTCCTGACTTTC. The V and J genes are TRBV19 and TRBJ2-6; D is ambiguous. The germline CDR1 and CDR2 sequences are LNHDA and SQIVND (reference sequence). The ends were cut back, 7 bases at V and 1 base at J, with 8 bases in the middle. This CDR3 is 14 amino acids long.

This clonotype was seen a few times. This sequence joins TRBV7-8 and TRBJ2-7, with D maybe TRBD1 (5 bases). V was trimmed by 5 bases and J by 5 bases, leaving 16 bases between them. This CDR3 spans 14 amino acids. CDR1 and CDR2 (germline): SGHVS, FQNEAQ. Here the CDR3 DNA reads TGTGCCAGCAGCCAACCAATAGGGGCCCACGAGCAGTACTTC. As protein: CASSQPIGAHEQYF.

V gene TRBV12-3 or TRBV12-4 combines with J gene TRBJ2-7; 8 nucleotides agree with TRBD1. The trim removed 6 bases at V and 9 bases at J, leaving 10 bases unmatched. This CDR3 is 13 amino acids long. CDR3 nucleotides: TGTGCCAGCAGGGCCGGACAGGGCCCGCGGCAGTACTTC. It translates to CASRAGQGPRQYF.

The V gene is TRBV27, the J gene TRBJ2-5; TRBD1 is a possible D gene (6 bases). The CDR3 consists of 15 residues. The V and J ends lost 2 bases and 1 base respectively, with 11 bases between them. Germline CDR1 reads MNHEY; CDR2 reads SMNVEV (reference sequence). CDR3 DNA sequence: TGTGCCAGCAGTTTAGGGGGCCATATCCAAGAGACCCAGTACTTC. Translated, it gives CASSLGGHIQETQYF.

The gene calls are TRBV7-2 and TRBJ2-5; perhaps D is TRBD1 or TRBD2 (5 bases each). Trimming left V 1 base short and J 4 bases short, with 10 bases between. This CDR3 has 14 residues. Looked up from germline, CDR1 is SGHTA and CDR2 is FQGNSA. CDR3 nucleotides: TGTGCCAGCAGCTTAGTAGGGGACGGAGAGACCCAGTACTTC. It is translated as CASSLVGDGETQYF.

The chain recombines TRBV7-2 with TRBJ2-3, with TRBD2 identical over 9 bases. Trimming at V came to 6 bases and at J to 1 base, leaving 5 bases not matched to a gene. From germline, CDR1 is SGHTA and CDR2 FQGNSA. The CDR3 loop spans 15 amino acids. The CDR3 bases are TGTGCCAGCAGATGGCGGGGGGGAGGCACAGATACGCAGTATTTT. It translates to CASRWRGGGTDTQYF.

Turning to this clonotype: At one of its ends the junction is not consistent with the germline gene, which may arise from a read error. The chain recombines TRBV28 with TRBJ2-1; 12 bases agree with TRBD2. CDR1 MDHEN and CDR2 SYDVKM come from the germline V gene. The CDR3 runs to 14 residues. The CDR3 protein is CASRLAGGPNDQFF. Written as DNA, the CDR3 is TGTGCCAGCAGACTAGCGGGAGGCCCCAATGATCAGTTCTTC.

The CDR3 DNA reads as TGTGCCAGCAGTCGGACAGGGAATGATCAGCCCCAGCATTTT. This codes for CASSRTGNDQPQHF. The V gene is TRBV7-9, the J gene TRBJ1-5, with 8 bases fitting TRBD1. Germline values: CDR1 SEHNR, CDR2 FQNEAQ (reference sequence). This CDR3 region has 14 residues. Trimming removed 6 bases from V and 5 bases from J; junction bases left unmatched: 6.

The chain joins TRBV6-2 or TRBV6-3 to TRBJ2-5; 7 bases align to TRBD1. The J call may not be correct, given that the DNA end is closer to TRBJ2-7. CDR3 length: 14 residues. The germline gives CDR1 MNHEY, CDR2 SVGEGT. The CDR3 reads CASSRIGGTNEQYF. In DNA, the CDR3 is TGTGCCAGCAGCCGTATAGGGGGCACTAACGAGCAGTACTTC.

V gene TRBV7-9 combines with J gene TRBJ1-2; the D is unclear. The CDR3 has 16 residues. With 0 bases removed from V and 6 bases from J, the gap between germline ends came to 17 bases. Per germline, CDR1 SEHNR and CDR2 FQNEAQ (reference sequence). CDR3 nucleotides: TGTGCCAGCAGCTTAGCTTCCGGTGAGGGAAGGCATGGCTACACCTTC. Translation gives CASSLASGEGRHGYTF.

As concerns this clonotype: This may stem from a read error, because a much larger clone lies one nucleotide away. The chain is built from TRBV2 and TRBJ2-1, with D perhaps given as TRBD1 or TRBD2 (5 bases each). With the DNA end fitting TRBJ2-7 better, the J assignment may be wrong. Germline V gene data show CDR1 as SNHLY and CDR2 as FYNNEI. This CDR3 comprises 14 residues. The CDR3 DNA sequence: TGTGCCAGCAGTGGGGGGAGCTCCTACAATGAGCAGTACTTC. Translating it yields CASSGGSSYNEQYF.

The chain employs TRBV15 and TRBJ2-7, with D unresolved. V shed 4 bases and J shed 4 bases, with 8 bases lying between them. The CDR3 sequence is 12 residues long. The germline V gene encodes CDR1 LNHNV and CDR2 YYDKDF (reference sequence). CDR3 loop: CATSISQYEQYF. Here the CDR3 DNA reads TGTGCCACCAGCATCAGCCAATACGAGCAGTACTTC.

This chain uses TRBV29-1 with TRBJ2-7; D is uncertain. Germline assignment: CDR1 SQVTM and CDR2 ANQGSEA. V was cut by 6 bases and J by 4 bases, with 13 bases left in between. The CDR3 is 12 residues long. Here the CDR3 reads CSVTSSVYEQYF. As DNA, the CDR3 is TGCAGCGTCACAAGTTCCGTTTACGAGCAGTACTTC.